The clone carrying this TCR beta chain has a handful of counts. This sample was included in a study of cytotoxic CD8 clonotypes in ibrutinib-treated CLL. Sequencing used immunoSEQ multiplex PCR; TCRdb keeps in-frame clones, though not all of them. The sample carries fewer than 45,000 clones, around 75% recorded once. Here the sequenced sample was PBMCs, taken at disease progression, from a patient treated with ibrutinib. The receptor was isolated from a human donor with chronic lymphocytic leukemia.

This chain's CDR3 is CASSIGLAGGELFF. In nucleotides, the CDR3 is TGCGCCAGCAGCATTGGACTAGCTGGCGGGGAGCTGTTTTTT. The rearrangement uses TRBV5-1 and TRBJ2-2; 8 nucleotides match TRBD2. The CDR3 length is 14 residues. The germline gives CDR1 SGHRS, CDR2 YFSETQ. V gave up 4 bases and J gave up 7 bases; unmatched junction bases: 6.